This entry features one T cell receptor (beta chain) sequence. CDR3 length equals 14 residues. The germline V gene has CDR1 SGHNT and CDR2 YENEEA. Trimming cost V 1 base and J 8 bases, with 14 bases left between them. This record belongs to a study of STAT5B mutations in CD4+ large granular lymphocyte leukemia. Profiling relied on immunoSEQ multiplex PCR, and the TCRdb table lists in-frame clones only, not all of them. The sample carries tens of thousands of clones, more than 80% recorded once. The sequence derives from a human donor in good health. What was sequenced was CD4+ T cells from blood buffy coats. V usage is TRBV11-3 and J usage is TRBJ1-2; D possibly corresponds to TRBD1 (6 bases). The CDR3 DNA is TGTGCCAGCAGCTTAGTTTCGGGGGCGCGCGGCTACACCTTC. Protein product: CASSLVSGARGYTF.